This TCR beta chain appears in the sequencing data of a study of T cell repertoires in cytomegalovirus infection. Background on the study: CMV infection together with matching HLA type was indicated by public TCR beta signatures. Points from the study as a whole: The response measured ex vivo was dominated by TCR beta clonotypes (HLA-C-restricted and CMV-specific). Pooled public TCR beta family frequency picked out CMV carriers with the relevant HLA.

In TCRdb, the reads were re-called with MiXCR into one record per CDR3 protein. The sample has around 740,000 distinct CDR3 sequences, approximately 34% seen once. The CDR3 contains 12 residues. The V gene's germline CDR1 is MNHGY and CDR2 SAAAGT. V was trimmed by 6 bases and J by 7 bases, leaving 10 bases between them. Notes on this clonotype: Its antigen is unidentified.

The chain has TRBV6-8 and TRBJ1-5; D unclear. The sequenced material came from PBMCs. The receptor was isolated from a human donor in good health (CMV status not recorded). Some clones in this sample may be carry-over from other donors' samples. The CDR3 coding sequence is TGTGCCAGCAGACCAGTCGTGCAGCCCCAGCATTTT. Amino acid sequence: CASRPVVQPQHF.